This TCR beta chain stems from a study of blood T cell repertoires in COVID-19. Germline CDR1 MDHEN, CDR2 SYDVKM. CDR3 length: 15 amino acids. The trim removed 4 bases at V and 6 bases at J, leaving 12 bases unmatched. As originally analysed: Amplified reference gene primers provided the basis for estimating nucleated cell counts. The repertoire was sequenced with immunoSEQ multiplex PCR; TCRdb's copy has only in-frame clones and lacks some. V, J and clone size are taken as reported in that table, and D and trimming were inferred from the DNA itself. The sample yields approximately 52,000 clones, more than 80% seen once.

The rearrangement joins TRBV28 to TRBJ2-7; TRBD2 agrees at 7 bases. Sequences were obtained from peripheral blood. The clonotype was recovered from a human donor with active COVID-19. The donor label of this sample is uncertain. CDR3 nucleotide sequence: TGTGCCAGCAGTTCCCCGGGGGAGGGTGGAGGCGAGCAGTACTTC. Its translation is CASSSPGEGGGEQYF. Variable domain in full (rest from reference TRBV28 and TRBJ2-7): DVKVTQSSRYLVKRTGEKVFLECVQDMDHENMFWYRQDPGLGLRLIYFSYDVKMKEKGDIPEGYSVSREKKERFSLILESASTNQTSMYLCASSSPGEGGGEQYFGPGTRLTVT.